This TCR beta chain stems from a study of cytomegalovirus exposure and HLA in healthy donors (TCRdb year 2017). Notes on the research overall: An earlier analysis of approximately 590 of the donors reported about 290 Gb of sequence data and roughly 110 million unique TCR beta sequences from 150 million to 200 million T cells. An early release that covered more than 550 HLA-typed donors contained approximately 320 gigabases of sequencing data and roughly 84 million unique TCR sequences. Of the roughly 400 genotyped donors, less than 85% were placed in the genetic ancestry cluster associated with self-reported Caucasian donors. The study aimed to test whether cataloging public T cell receptors could reveal signatures of past pathogen exposure. Using immunosequencing, the study profiled T cell repertoires from around 680 subjects and related those repertoires to cytomegalovirus serostatus. A separate validation cohort of about 110 different subjects was used in addition to the roughly 720-subject first cohort. To predict cytomegalovirus infection status, the study combined high-throughput TCR immunosequencing, statistical association of individual TCRs with disease status, and machine learning. A later analysis re-examined previously published TCR beta repertoires from just over 650 donors and added high-resolution HLA genotyping to investigate patterns of TCR occurrence. In the later analysis, no new phenotypic data were used to find candidate immune exposures; instead, reliance was placed on TCR beta sequences and their occurrence across donors. An earlier analysis of approximately 500 of the donors applied high-throughput TCR beta sequencing to assess whether each TCR beta V gene segment acted as functional or pseudogenic. Donor age, sex, ethnicity and CMV serostatus were compiled together with the repertoire data. A later genetic analysis used genome-wide SNP genotypes for about 60% of the roughly 700 donors, treating that subset as a discovery cohort. All discovery cohort repertoires had been generated on a single sequencing platform. HLA typing included class I and class II loci at four-digit resolution. Typing coverage varied by locus: about 629-640 donors for A, B, C, DRB1 and DQB1; more than 500 for DQA1; 600 to 610 for DPA1; 400 to 480 for DPB1. Because of strong linkage in the cohort, roughly five DR-DQ haplotypes were treated as single units for association and clustering. Across some 400 genotyped donors of the cohort, an average of roughly 250,000 unique TCR beta nucleotide sequences per donor were sequenced, and roughly 18% of those sequences were non-productive. Overall results and qualifications from the work: Roughly uniform sequencing depth across donors was assumed in presence/absence analyses, although this assumption may not hold. In a later analysis, TCR association rates were found to vary across HLA loci, with the most associated TCRs seen for DRB1 alleles and the fewest for HLA-C alleles. An earlier analysis of 587 of the donors showed that most TCR beta V segments appeared in productive rearrangements either about 87% or about 30% of the time, which broadly matched IMGT annotations. HLA typing was unavailable for some donors at each locus, so association tests used only the typed subset. Linkage disequilibrium might explain the correlated functional status among segregating V segments, but an unknown experimental factor could not be ruled out. In a later genetic analysis, a missense DCLRE1C variant was associated with V-gene and J-gene trimming of TCR beta chains, and the association was replicated in an independent cohort. A total of 150 or so TCR beta chains were listed by the study as associated with cytomegalovirus. Cytomegalovirus status was reported to be diagnosed by the classifier with high specificity and sensitivity in both the original and validation cohorts. A later analysis reported that several top co-occurrence clusters appeared linked to parvovirus B19, influenza, CMV and Epstein-Barr virus. This cohort had only TCR beta chains sequenced, and the lack of alpha or paired-chain data limited which features could be detected. In a later analysis, around 15,000 TCR beta sequences were associated with specific HLA alleles at a false discovery rate of 0.05. The sequencing pipeline was judged likely to have produced a cluster of highly shared sequence variants as a technical artifact. In vitro tests confirmed that three of the cytomegalovirus-associated TCR beta chains recognize cytomegalovirus antigens. Most TCR sequences were seen in very few donors, while some public TCRs were found in many individuals. Compared with equally common non-associated chains, HLA-associated TCR beta chains in a later analysis were more clonally expanded and had lower generation probabilities. Some IMGT-functional V segments, including TRBV6-2 and TRBV6-3, could not be told apart with the 87-base-pair reads, so those segments were excluded. A further reported finding was that TCR beta sequences accurately predicted the HLA-A and HLA-B alleles for most subjects in the first cohort. Because counts were too low, seventeen rarely observed V segments, including chromosome 9 orphons, were excluded from the earlier analysis of a few hundred of the donors. For the cohort, immune exposure information was limited to CMV serostatus. Most CMV-associated TCR beta chains appeared to be HLA-restricted in a later analysis, and the HLA associations seemed to be driven largely by CMV exposure. Assigning TCR associations to individual alleles was difficult when HLA alleles, especially DR and DQ, strongly co-occurred. According to the authors, the approach could potentially be generalized to other disease states and immunological phenotypes. Compared with the roughly 670-donor mean, donors in an Asian-associated ancestry cluster had fewer N-insertions in productive TCRs, according to a later genetic analysis.

Based on the germline V gene, the CDR1 and CDR2 sequences are SGHVS and FQNEAQ. The CDR3 spans 16 residues, from the cysteine through the phenylalanine. Only the CDR3 region is kept as DNA, spanning 48 bases read in frame from base 1. V has 5 bases trimmed and J has 3 bases trimmed; junction bases matching no gene number 5. In total, roughly 670 healthy bone marrow donors made up the cohort. At the time of sampling, every cohort member was nominally healthy, though immune exposures that went unrecorded were likely present. The donor was CMV seronegative and was included in the group of 352 seronegative cohort members. Each donor provided a peripheral blood sample, and peripheral blood mononuclear cells were used for TCR beta sequencing. The Qiagen DNeasy Blood Extraction Kit was used to extract genomic DNA from the blood cell samples. Turning to this clone: The antigen this receptor binds is unknown.

The library relied on the immunoSEQ multiplex PCR assay. A mixture of 60 forward primers for TCR Vbeta segments and 13 reverse primers for TCR Jbeta segments was used in the multiplex PCR. The CDR3 region of rearranged TCR beta genes was amplified from genomic DNA by a multiplex PCR assay. The Illumina HiSeq System was used to sequence the amplified TCR beta libraries as 87-base-pair reads. From the authors' description of their analysis: A later analysis counted about 80 million unique TCR beta chains across the 640 or so repertoires, and around 9.9 million of these chains were shared by at least two donors. Raw reads were error-corrected and collapsed into unique sequences by a nearest-neighbor algorithm in which closely related sequences were merged to remove PCR and sequencing errors. To assign V, D and J gene segments, CDR3 sequences were aligned to IMGT reference sequences. Each retained sequence needed at least a six-nucleotide match to both a V gene segment and a J gene segment. A rearrangement counted as productive if the CDR3 had no stop codons and remained in frame with V and J, and every other rearrangement counted as non-productive. CDR3 was defined by IMGT convention, running from the second conserved V-encoded cysteine to the conserved J-encoded phenylalanine. Sequences without an unambiguous match to a single V gene segment were excluded from the earlier analysis of a few hundred of the donors. An earlier analysis of almost 600 of the donors classified V segments as functional when productive rearrangements were above 56.7% and as segregating when the standard deviation between donors was above 5%. To diagnose cytomegalovirus status from the catalog of TCR beta chain sequences, a statistical classification framework was built. In a later analysis, V and J genes were assigned by comparing TCR nucleotide sequences against IMGT/GENE-DB human TR gene sequences. In a later analysis, CDR3 sequences and most-parsimonious VDJ recombination scenarios were assigned using the TCRdist pipeline. In a later analysis, every TCR beta chain was defined by the combination of its CDR3 amino acid sequence and its V-gene family, and reads without a unique V-gene family were dropped. To address suspected cross-contamination and a sequencing artifact, a later analysis removed 450 to 700 highly shared, low-generation-probability nucleotide sequences. In a later analysis, a clonal expansion index for each public chain was calculated from normalized within-repertoire ranks of inferred template counts. Generation probabilities in a later analysis came from a VDJ recombination model fitted to out-of-frame rearrangements, and those results were checked against IGoR. Hypergeometric tests were used in a later analysis to score TCR-TCR, TCR-HLA and TCR-CMV co-occurrence, with a repertoire-size bias correction applied to the TCR pairs. A later analysis estimated false discovery rates by permuting HLA or CMV assignments 20 times. A later analysis grouped co-occurring TCRs with DBSCAN, adding TCRdist sequence similarity when clustering within HLA-allele-positive subsets. Repertoires with fewer than 30,000 or more than 120,000 public chains were left out of co-occurrence clustering, as were four to six repertoires with anomalous nucleotide sharing. Entries here come from immuneACCESS through TCRdb and include only in-frame sequences with V and J called. Some clones fail to appear in such tables; in the studies checked, an unresolved V gene covers under half of the shortfall, and the cause of the remainder is unknown. Clonal size and the V and J genes are those of that table, whereas D and trimming came from the DNA. This sample's table lists tens of thousands of clones. The ten largest clonotypes hold approximately 1.1% of the sample.

What was sequenced was PBMCs. The chain is encoded by TRBV7-8 joined to TRBJ1-6, and 9 junction bases match TRBD1. The clonotype originates from a woman in her 30s in good health and CMV-seronegative. The nucleotide sequence reads TGTGCCAGCAGCAAGCGACAGGGGGTCTATAATTCACCCCTCCACTTT. Translated, this is CASSKRQGVYNSPLHF.